The sample holds many counts of the clone carrying this T cell receptor (beta chain). This CDR3 has 14 amino acids. In germline, CDR1 is MNHEY, CDR2 SVGAGI. Trimming removed 5 bases from V and 6 bases from J, with 14 bases in between. Repertoires were generated with immunoSEQ multiplex PCR, while TCRdb's copy carries only in-frame clones and drops some. The repertoire holds roughly 160,000 clones, with less than 85% as singletons. This specimen comes from a study of blood T cell repertoires in COVID-19. Turning to the study itself: Acute-phase and convalescent COVID-19 samples originated in the United States, Italy and Spain. T cells, B-cell-depleted T cells, or PBMCs provided the cDNA or gDNA that served as material.

This sequence joins TRBV6-5 and TRBJ2-1, with D possibly TRBD1 on 5 matching bases. The receptor comes from a man in his sixties who had recovered from COVID-19. Sequencing was carried out using PBMCs or T cells enriched from blood (not recorded which). CDR3 region: CASSPPGRGNEQFF. In DNA, the CDR3 is TGTGCCAGCAGTCCCCCCGGTAGGGGCAATGAGCAGTTCTTC.